The 9 T cell receptor beta chains presented below share a single source sample, sequenced in a study of T cell responses to AZD1222 COVID-19 vaccine. The assay was immunoSEQ multiplex PCR, and TCRdb's table has in-frame clones only and misses some. The sample consists of 95,000 to 130,000 clones, 85% to 95% of them appearing once. Sequenced here: peripheral blood, sampled on day 0 of AZD1222 vaccination. These receptors were taken from an adult in good health.

The CDR3 reads CASSEYQETQYF. The CDR3 coding sequence is TGTGCCAGCAGTGAATACCAAGAGACCCAGTACTTC. This chain links TRBV25-1 with TRBJ2-5; D ambiguous. CDR1 MGHDK and CDR2 SYGVNS come from the germline V gene. V was cut by 0 bases and J by 1 base, with 0 bases left in between. CDR3 length equals 12 residues.

The chain employs TRBV19 and TRBJ2-1, with 8 nucleotides matching TRBD1. Germline loops: CDR1 LNHDA, CDR2 SQIVND (reference sequence). After removal of 6 bases from V and 9 bases from J, the junction contained 7 bases not matched to a gene. This CDR3 region has 13 residues. Here the CDR3 DNA reads TGTGCCAGTAGGCAAACAGGGGGAGGTGAGCAGTTCTTC. This codes for CASRQTGGGEQFF.

This clone has a single count. J is TRBJ1-4 and V is TRBV29-1, with D perhaps matching TRBD1 (5 bases). Trimming shortened V by 4 bases and J by 4 bases, and 10 bases separated the two germline ends. The CDR3 is 13 residues long. CDR1 is SQVTM, CDR2 ANQGSEA, per germline. DNA for the CDR3: TGCAGCGTTGTAAGGGGCGGTAATGAAAAACTGTTTTTT. As protein: CSVVRGGNEKLFF.

V is TRBV9 and J is TRBJ2-7; 11 bases line up with TRBD2. The CDR3 has 17 amino acids. J gave up 7 bases and V 5 bases, and 17 bases lay outside the gene matches. The germline gives CDR1 SGDLS, CDR2 YYNGEE. The CDR3 DNA reads TGTGCCAGCAGTTTTAGCGGGAGGGAGGTGTCTTTTAATGAGCAGTACTTC. This encodes CASSFSGREVSFNEQYF. Looking up the rest from reference TRBV9 and TRBJ2-7 gives the full variable domain: DSGVTQTPKHLITATGQRVTLRCSPRSGDLSVYWYQQSLDQGLQFLIQYYNGEERAKGNILERFSAQQFPDLHSELNLSSLELGDSALYFCASSFSGREVSFNEQYFGPGTRLTVT.

CDR3 amino acids: CASSYSGTPEEAFF. CDR3 DNA: TGTGCCAGCAGTTACTCGGGGACCCCAGAGGAAGCTTTCTTT. The chain links TRBV6-5 to TRBJ1-1; D perhaps matches TRBD1 (5 bases). CDR3 length equals 14 residues. Trimming removed 0 bases at V and 8 bases at J, with 13 bases between. Germline V gives CDR1 MNHEY, CDR2 SVGAGI.

This clone was seen a single time. The chain combines TRBV6-5 with TRBJ2-2; D might be TRBD1 (6 bases). This CDR3 is built from 14 residues. Germline V lookup: CDR1 MNHEY, CDR2 SVGAGI. V dropped 5 bases and J dropped 5 bases, with 12 bases sitting between them. CDR3 protein: CASSIQGWTGELFF. The CDR3 DNA reads as TGTGCCAGCAGTATACAGGGATGGACCGGGGAGCTGTTTTTT.

CDR3 bases: TGCAGTGCTAGTGTTAACTCCTACAATGAGCAGTTCTTC. Protein: CSASVNSYNEQFF. This rearrangement joins TRBV20-1 to TRBJ2-1; D gene uncertain. The CDR3 is 13 amino acids. Germline CDR1 and CDR2: DFQATT and SNEGSKA (reference sequence). Trimming shortened V by 3 bases and J by 0 bases, and 6 bases separated the two germline ends.

This clone has more than one count but fewer than ten. The gene calls are TRBV5-4 and TRBJ2-7; 8 bases map to TRBD2. With V trimmed by 5 bases and J by 6 bases, 13 bases remained unmatched. Germline V gives CDR1 SGHNT, CDR2 YYREEE (reference sequence). The length of the CDR3 is 15 residues. The CDR3 sequence: CASSPVWAGGSEQYF. CDR3 sequence (DNA): TGTGCCAGCAGTCCTGTTTGGGCGGGAGGTAGCGAGCAGTACTTC.

The gene calls are TRBV6-5 and TRBJ1-5; 9 bases fit TRBD1. Trimming removed 6 bases from V and 7 bases from J; junction bases left unmatched: 10. The CDR3 is made up of 15 amino acids. Germline CDR1 is MNHEY and CDR2 is SVGAGI. The CDR3, as DNA: TGTGCCAGCAGAACGGGACAGGGAAGGGTCCAGCCCCAGCATTTT. This gives the protein CASRTGQGRVQPQHF.